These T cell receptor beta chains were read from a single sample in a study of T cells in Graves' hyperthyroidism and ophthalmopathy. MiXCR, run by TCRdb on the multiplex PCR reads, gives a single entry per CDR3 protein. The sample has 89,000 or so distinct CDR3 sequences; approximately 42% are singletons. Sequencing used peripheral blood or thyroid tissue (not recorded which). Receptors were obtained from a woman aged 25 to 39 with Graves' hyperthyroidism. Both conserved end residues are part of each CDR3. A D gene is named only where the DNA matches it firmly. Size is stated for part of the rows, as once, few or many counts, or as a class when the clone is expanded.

CASRRGGYSGANVLTF,TGTGCCAGCAGGAGGGGGGGTTACTCTGGGGCCAACGTCCTGACTTTC,-,TRBV9,once,TRBJ2-6
CSAFKDRGGQETQYF,TGCAGTGCCTTTAAGGACAGGGGAGGCCAAGAGACCCAGTACTTC,TRBD1,TRBV20-1,few,TRBJ2-5
CASRPGGAGNTQYF,TGTGCCAGCAGGCCCGGGGGGGCAGGAAATACGCAGTATTTT,TRBD2,TRBV7-2,few,TRBJ2-3
CASSLVSIADEQYF,TGCGCCAGCAGCTTGGTCTCAATAGCGGACGAGCAGTACTTC,-,TRBV5-1,many,TRBJ2-7
CASRTGTGIGEKLFF,TGTGCCAGCAGGACCGGGACAGGGATTGGAGAAAAACTGTTTTTT,TRBD1,TRBV6-6,many,TRBJ1-4
CASKRGGLGTYEQYF,TGTGCCAGCAAGCGGGGCGGACTAGGTACCTACGAGCAGTACTTC,TRBD2,TRBV6-5,many,TRBJ2-7
CATSDRGPSAEAFF,TGTGCCACCAGCGACAGGGGGCCTTCGGCTGAAGCTTTCTTT,TRBD1,TRBV24-1,many,TRBJ1-1
CSARDPIGGNYGYTF,TGCAGTGCTAGAGACCCGATCGGGGGTAACTATGGCTACACCTTC,-,TRBV20-1,many,TRBJ1-2
CASTNRGHMNTEAFF,TGTGCCAGTACGAACAGGGGCCATATGAACACTGAAGCTTTCTTT,TRBD1,TRBV19,-,TRBJ1-1
CASKGIGSLGEQYF,TGTGCCAGCAAGGGTATAGGGTCTTTGGGGGAGCAGTACTTC,-,TRBV12-3/TRBV12-4,many,TRBJ2-7
CASSTRTGRGPYEQYF,TGTGCCAGCAGTACCCGAACAGGAAGGGGGCCCTACGAGCAGTACTTC,TRBD1,TRBV6-6,many,TRBJ2-7
CASGLTSGSRTGELFF,TGTGCTAGTGGTTTGACTAGCGGGTCCCGAACCGGGGAGCTGTTTTTT,TRBD2,TRBV12-5,many,TRBJ2-2
CASTSGGDTNSPLHF,TGTGCCAGCACCTCTGGCGGCGATACGAATTCACCCCTCCACTTT,-,TRBV7-9,-,TRBJ1-6
CSASAGTLNTEAFF,TGCAGTGCTAGTGCCGGTACACTGAACACTGAAGCTTTCTTT,-,TRBV20-1,-,TRBJ1-1
CASSPQGGGFGNTIYF,TGTGCCAGCAGCCCCCAGGGAGGGGGCTTTGGAAACACCATATATTTT,TRBD1,TRBV7-9,many,TRBJ1-3
CASSSGQGHTDTQYF,TGTGCCAGCAGCTCGGGACAGGGCCACACAGATACGCAGTATTTT,TRBD1,TRBV7-8,medium-sized,TRBJ2-3
CATSHRDRGMWEQYF,TGTGCCACCAGCCACCGGGACAGGGGAATGTGGGAGCAGTACTTC,TRBD1,TRBV10-3,-,TRBJ2-7
CATLSTSGSDSSPYEQYF,TGTGCCACCCTATCGACTAGCGGGAGTGATTCTAGCCCCTACGAGCAGTACTTC,TRBD2,TRBV15,-,TRBJ2-7
CASSQDSSGGGEAEAFF,TGCGCCAGCAGCCAAGATTCCTCGGGAGGGGGGGAAGCTGAAGCTTTCTTT,-,TRBV4-1,many,TRBJ1-1
CASSLYRGLEGYQETQYF,TGTGCCAGCAGCCTTTACAGGGGGCTGGAGGGGTACCAAGAGACCCAGTACTTC,TRBD1,TRBV7-6,medium-sized,TRBJ2-5
CASTGTSEYNEQFF,TGTGCCAGCACCGGGACTAGCGAGTACAATGAGCAGTTCTTC,TRBD2,TRBV6-5,-,TRBJ2-1
CATSRGQTNTGELFF,TGTGCCACCAGCCGGGGACAGACGAACACCGGGGAACTGTTTTTT,TRBD1,TRBV15,once,TRBJ2-2
CASSLTGGSNYGYTF,TGTGCCAGCAGCTTAACAGGGGGCAGCAACTATGGCTACACCTTC,TRBD1,TRBV7-8,many,TRBJ1-2
CASSLVGGAFF,TGTGCCAGCAGCTTAGTTGGGGGTGCTTTCTTT,-,TRBV7-9,-,TRBJ1-1
CASTGNQETQYF,TGTGCCAGCACAGGGAACCAAGAGACCCAGTACTTC,-,TRBV6-5,many,TRBJ2-5
CASSDQDKTGELFF,TGTGCCAGCAGCGACCAGGACAAGACCGGGGAGCTGTTTTTT,-,TRBV9,many,TRBJ2-2
CSAIPSTSNYGYTF,TGCAGTGCTATCCCGTCCACTTCTAATTATGGCTACACCTTC,-,TRBV20-1,many,TRBJ1-2
CASSLERGGYTF,TGTGCCAGCAGCTTGGAACGAGGAGGCTACACCTTC,-,TRBV5-5,-,TRBJ1-2
CATCDPSGDRNTGELFF,TGTGCCACCTGTGATCCCTCAGGGGACCGGAACACCGGGGAGCTGTTTTTT,-,TRBV24-1,-,TRBJ2-2
CASSVVGEVTTGGELFF,TGTGCCAGCAGCGTAGTCGGGGAGGTTACCACGGGGGGGGAGCTGTTTTTT,-,TRBV9,-,TRBJ2-2
CASSSDPNTGKLFF,TGTGCCAGCAGCTCAGATCCGAACACCGGGAAGCTGTTTTTT,-,TRBV12-3/TRBV12-4,-,TRBJ2-2
CASSQDGLAGEETQYF,TGTGCCAGCAGCCAAGATGGGCTAGCGGGAGAAGAGACCCAGTACTTC,TRBD2,TRBV4-2,many,TRBJ2-5